The TCR beta chain under discussion was sequenced for a study of T cell responses to AZD1222 COVID-19 vaccine (dated by TCRdb to the early 2020s). Describing the broader study: AZD1222 recipients given second doses at about 4 weeks or at about 12 weeks were pooled, since spike-specific TCR depth and breadth were not found to differ between the two schedules. TCR sequencing was performed for roughly 250 trial participants, of whom around 200 were given two doses of AZD1222 and approximately 26 were given two doses of MenACWY control vaccine. Trial participants were enrolled by age into 18-55, 56-69 and 70-plus year subgroups, with approximately 150, 30 and 60 TCR-sequenced participants respectively.

The time point label here, explained by the study, means: baseline before first vaccination. The vaccinee samples were drawn from two UK trials, COV001 and COV002, one of which was a single-blind randomized controlled phase 2/3 trial testing AZD1222 (ChAdOx1 nCoV-19) in healthy adults. For TCRbeta chain sequencing, PBMC samples were collected from trial participants at day 0 and at day 28 after the second dose. The CDR3 regions of human TCRbeta chains were subjected to immunosequencing. The original methods were these. TCRs in the repertoires were compared against a reference library of SARS-CoV-2-specific TCRs that had been generated with the MIRA antigen-specificity platform. Breadth meant the fraction of unique TCRs that were SARS-CoV-2-associated, whereas depth meant the fraction of total T cells that were SARS-CoV-2-associated. Each spike-specific TCR was assigned to its reactive spike region and to a CD4 or CD8 class using the MIRA data. Log10-transformed breadth and depth values were compared by one-way ANOVA with Sidak's multiple comparisons tests. Drawn from immuneACCESS, this table holds only the in-frame rearrangements with V and J called that TCRdb kept. Clones are partly lost; checked studies trace under half to an unresolved V gene and leave the rest unexplained. V, J and clone size are taken as reported in that table, and D and trimming were inferred from the DNA itself. A total of fewer than 200,000 clones appear in this sample, roughly 92% of them only once. Together, the top ten hold about 10% of the sample.

Overall study outcomes, separate from this receptor: Participants were mostly white British, with more females than males. The authors suggested clonal diversity may have been underestimated. In the small 56-69-year group, the increase in depth fell short of significance, most likely because of low power. Epitopes outside the regions mutated in the B.1.351 and B.1.1.7 variants were reportedly recognized by nearly half of the unique spike-specific TCRs. Because no samples from the day 14 peak response were available, repertoires could be characterized only after the peak T cell response. Only six AZD1222 recipients were SARS-CoV-2 seropositive at baseline, limiting conclusions about previously exposed vaccinees. The vaccine-associated CD4 TCRs covered the entire spike protein, and the dominant responses fell in regions 160-218 and 743-854. After two AZD1222 doses, spike-specific TCR breadth and depth were significantly higher than at day 0 and than in MenACWY recipients.

Compared with germline, V lacks 5 bases and J lacks 7 bases; bases without a gene match: 4. CDR1 and CDR2 (SGHTA, FQGNSA) derive from the germline V gene. Taken from cysteine to phenylalanine, the CDR3 has 12 residues. Only the CDR3 DNA stays, 36 bases, in frame from base 1. This clone was seen a single time. There is no known antigen for this receptor. No base qualities exist here, and no much larger clone lies one base off it. The chain is encoded by TRBV7-2 joined to TRBJ1-2, and TRBD1 aligns with 7 junction nucleotides. The origin of this receptor is an adult in good health. The sample in question was peripheral blood, obtained on day 0 of AZD1222 vaccination. Here is the DNA: TGTGCCAGCAGCACAAGACAGGGTGGCTACACCTTC. Its product reads: CASSTRQGGYTF.